This T cell receptor (beta chain) was recorded in a study of low-dose radiotherapy and immunotherapy resistance in tumors. Looking at the study overall: The study delivered 0.5 Gy per fraction every 2 weeks to Cohort 1, totaling 6.5 Gy. Every six weeks patients received intravenous ipilimumab 1 mg/kg, and every two weeks they received intravenous nivolumab 240 mg.

Every donor was treated with nivolumab, ipilimumab, aspirin, low-dose cyclophosphamide and also low-dose radiotherapy. The V gene's germline CDR1 is DFQATT and CDR2 SNEGSKA (reference sequence). The CDR3 has 13 amino acids. With 6 bases clipped from V and 2 bases from J, the junction kept 4 bases outside the gene matches. TRAV and TRBV primers primed cDNA for both TCRalpha and TCRbeta. TCRs were put through approximately 20 PCR cycles of amplification with Phusion. A constant-region primer and the V-primer adapter served as the primer pair. TCRdb re-called the reads through MiXCR, storing one row per CDR3 protein. The sample has over 7,000 distinct CDR3 sequences, roughly 62% seen once.

This rearrangement joins TRBV20-1 to TRBJ2-3; 8 nucleotides match TRBD1. The sequence came from a human donor with advanced metastatic prostate, ovarian, gallbladder or colorectal cancer (not recorded which). This table probably holds off-target reads from a library built for another chain. The CDR3 DNA reads TGCAGTGCGGGGACAGGAAACACAGATACGCAGTATTTT. This encodes CSAGTGNTDTQYF.